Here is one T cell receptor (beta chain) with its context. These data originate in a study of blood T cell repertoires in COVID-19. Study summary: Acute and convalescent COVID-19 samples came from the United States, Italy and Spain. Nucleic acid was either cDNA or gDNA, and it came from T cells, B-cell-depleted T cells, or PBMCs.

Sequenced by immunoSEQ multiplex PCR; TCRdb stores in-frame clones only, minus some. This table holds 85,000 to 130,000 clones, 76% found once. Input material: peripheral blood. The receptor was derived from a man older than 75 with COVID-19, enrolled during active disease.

The CDR3: CAWSVGGGGTDTQYF. For the CDR3, the DNA is TGTGCCTGGAGTGTAGGGGGTGGAGGCACAGATACGCAGTATTTT. This chain joins TRBV30 and TRBJ2-3; possible D gene TRBD1, 6 bases. This CDR3 spans 15 amino acids. Trimming removed 0 bases from V and 1 base from J, with 11 bases in between. Germline assignment: CDR1 GTSNPN and CDR2 SVGIG (reference sequence). The whole variable domain, remainder taken from reference TRBV30 and TRBJ2-3, is SQTIHQWPATLVQPVGSPLSLECTVEGTSNPNLYWYRQAAGRGLQLLFYSVGIGQISSEVPQNLSASRPQDRQFILSSKKLLLSDSGFYLCAWSVGGGGTDTQYFGPGTRLTVL.